This TCR beta chain was sequenced for a study of T cell clones after liver transplantation. Proliferating CFSE-low MLR cells were sequenced to define alloreactive TCRbeta sequences. Pre-transplant recipient cells met graft donor PBMCs, splenocytes, lymph-node cells, or third-party PBMCs. About this clone: Antigen specificity is unknown.

The CDR3 covers 15 residues. Germline values: CDR1 SGHTA, CDR2 FQGNSA. The V gene end was trimmed by 5 bases and the J gene end by 5 bases; junction bases not matched to a gene: 9. Clones were sequenced by immunoSEQ multiplex PCR, and TCRdb holds only the in-frame ones, with some missing. Among about 5,800 clones listed, under 35% were seen once. Sequenced sample: CD4+ T cells from cultured PBMCs. The clonotype originates from a human patient who received a liver transplant. Some T cells may originate from the graft donor. The chain couples TRBV7-2 to TRBJ2-7; 10 bases map to TRBD2. Written as DNA, the CDR3 is TGTGCCAGCAGCCAAACCAGCGGGGGGGCCAACGAGCAGTACTTC. Amino acid sequence: CASSQTSGGANEQYF.